This paragraph reports one TCR beta chain. As yet, its antigen is unknown. CDR1 is SGHTA and CDR2 is FQGTGA in the germline V gene. CDR3 length equals 15 residues. V was pared by 4 bases and J by 2 bases, with 14 bases between. The sample comes from a study of OX40 agonist ivuxolimab in advanced cancers. Study-level information: Clinicians treated patients with ivuxolimab, an agonistic anti-OX40 (CD134) antibody. Whole-study results and caveats: At 0.1 to 3.0 mg/kg, CD4+ and CD8+ blood T cells expanded clonally by week 6. Expanded clones tended on average to be more numerous among CD8+ T cells than CD4+.

Sequencing used immunoSEQ multiplex PCR; TCRdb keeps in-frame clones, though not all of them. The repertoire consists of under 85,000 clones, with around 84% occurring once and the leading ten covering around 2.3%. Patients had blood sampled at baseline and again on cycle 4 day 1 and cycle 7 day 1. Sequencing was performed on CD4+ or CD8+ T cells sorted from blood, taken in a trial of the OX40 agonist ivuxolimab. The sequence was collected from an adult with an advanced solid tumor such as melanoma, head and neck, liver or kidney cancer. The V and J genes are TRBV7-3 and TRBJ2-5; a possible D gene is TRBD1 (7 bases). The CDR3 region is CASSSHGGQQETQYF. DNA of the CDR3: TGTGCCAGCAGCTCCCACGGGGGACAGCAAGAGACCCAGTACTTC.